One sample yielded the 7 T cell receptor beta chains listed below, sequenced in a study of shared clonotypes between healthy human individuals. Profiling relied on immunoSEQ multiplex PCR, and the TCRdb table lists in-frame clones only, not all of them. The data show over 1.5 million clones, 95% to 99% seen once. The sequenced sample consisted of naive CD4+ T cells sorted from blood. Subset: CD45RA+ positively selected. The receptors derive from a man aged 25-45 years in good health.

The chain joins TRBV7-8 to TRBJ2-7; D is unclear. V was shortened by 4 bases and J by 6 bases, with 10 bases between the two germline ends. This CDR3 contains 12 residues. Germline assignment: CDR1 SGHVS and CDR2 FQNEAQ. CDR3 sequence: CASSSSFFEQYF. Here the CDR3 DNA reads TGTGCCAGCAGCTCCTCTTTCTTCGAGCAGTACTTC.

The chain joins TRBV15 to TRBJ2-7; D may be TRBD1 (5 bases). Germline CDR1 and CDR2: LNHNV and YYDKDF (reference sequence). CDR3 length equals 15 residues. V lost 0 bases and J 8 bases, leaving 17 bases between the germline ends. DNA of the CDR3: TGTGCCACCAGCAGAGATCAGGGCACCCCGCAGAAGCAGTACTTC. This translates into CATSRDQGTPQKQYF.

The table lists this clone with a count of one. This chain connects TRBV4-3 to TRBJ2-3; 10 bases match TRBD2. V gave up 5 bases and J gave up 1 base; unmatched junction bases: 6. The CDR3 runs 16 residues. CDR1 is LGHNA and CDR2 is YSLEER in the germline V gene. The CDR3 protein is CASSSGLAERTDTQYF. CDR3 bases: TGCGCCAGCAGCTCAGGACTAGCGGAACGCACAGATACGCAGTATTTT.

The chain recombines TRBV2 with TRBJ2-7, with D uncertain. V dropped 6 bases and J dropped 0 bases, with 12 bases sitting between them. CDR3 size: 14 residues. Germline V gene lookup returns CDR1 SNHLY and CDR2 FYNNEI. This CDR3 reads CASRVDHLSYEQYF. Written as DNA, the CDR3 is TGTGCCAGCAGGGTCGACCACCTCTCCTACGAGCAGTACTTC.

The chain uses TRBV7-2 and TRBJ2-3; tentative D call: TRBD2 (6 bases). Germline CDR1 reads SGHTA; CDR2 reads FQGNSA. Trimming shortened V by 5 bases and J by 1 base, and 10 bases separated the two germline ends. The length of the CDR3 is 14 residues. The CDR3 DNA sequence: TGTGCCAGCAGCCCGGGACTGCGCACAGATACGCAGTATTTT. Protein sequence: CASSPGLRTDTQYF. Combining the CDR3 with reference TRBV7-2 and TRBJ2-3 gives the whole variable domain GAGVSQSPSNKVTEKGKDVELRCDPISGHTALYWYRQSLGQGLEFLIYFQGNSAPDKSGLPSDRFSAERTGGSVSTLTIQRTQQEDSAVYLCASSPGLRTDTQYFGPGTRLTVL.

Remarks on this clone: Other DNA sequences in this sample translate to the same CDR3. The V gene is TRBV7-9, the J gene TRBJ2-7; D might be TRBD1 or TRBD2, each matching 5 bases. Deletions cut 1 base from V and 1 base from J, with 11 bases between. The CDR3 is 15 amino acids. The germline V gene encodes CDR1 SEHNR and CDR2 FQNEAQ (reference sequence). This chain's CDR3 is CASSLGQGVSYEQYF. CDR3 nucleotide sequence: TGTGCCAGCAGCTTAGGGCAGGGAGTGTCCTACGAGCAGTACTTC.

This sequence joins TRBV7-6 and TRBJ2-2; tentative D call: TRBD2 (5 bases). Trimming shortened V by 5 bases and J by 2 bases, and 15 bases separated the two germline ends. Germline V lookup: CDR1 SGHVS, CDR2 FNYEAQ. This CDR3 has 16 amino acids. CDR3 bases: TGTGCCAGCAGCCCCCATTGGCGGGCCAACACCGGGGAGCTGTTTTTT. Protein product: CASSPHWRANTGELFF.